By sample share, the clone carrying this T cell receptor beta chain is medium-sized. This CDR3 has 15 amino acids. Germline V gives CDR1 LNHDA, CDR2 SQIVND (reference sequence). The V and J ends lost 6 bases and 3 bases, in that order; junction bases with no gene match: 8. Per the authors' pipeline: For nucleated cells, counts were estimated from reference gene primer amplification. The data were produced by immunoSEQ multiplex PCR, yet TCRdb's version contains in-frame clones alone and is incomplete. That table is the source of V, J and clone size, and D and trimming were worked out from the DNA. The sample shows roughly 62,000 clones, approximately 80% of them seen only once. These data belong to a study of blood T cell repertoires in COVID-19. Across the whole study: Samples representing acute and convalescent COVID-19 were sourced from the United States, Italy and Spain. T cells, B-cell-depleted T cells, or PBMCs supplied cDNA or gDNA.

The gene calls are TRBV19 and TRBJ1-1, with 9 bases fitting TRBD1. The clonotype originates from a human donor in a cohort sampled during active COVID-19. Sequencing was carried out using peripheral blood. The chain's CDR3 is CASSSETGGYTEAFF. Written as DNA, the CDR3 is TGTGCCAGTAGCAGTGAGACAGGGGGTTACACTGAAGCTTTCTTT.